A single sample gave rise to the 32 T cell receptor beta chains below, sequenced in a study of beta chain features in type 1 diabetes. Sequencing targeted expressed TCRB transcripts, as all isolated RNA had been reverse transcribed. Method: immunoSEQ multiplex PCR; TCRdb's copy keeps in-frame clones and lacks some. This repertoire shows about 930,000 clones, roughly 15% found once; its top ten account for around 0.02%. The sample consisted of naive CD4+ T cells from blood. The origin of the receptors is a woman aged 18 to 35 in good health.

The chain employs TRBV2 and TRBJ1-3; D remains unclear. CDR3 length: 15 residues. The V gene lost 6 bases and the J gene lost 4 bases, with 16 bases spanning the gap. The germline V gene has CDR1 SNHLY and CDR2 FYNNEI. CDR3 sequence (DNA): TGTGCCAGCAGCGCCGGCGGGTTTGACGGAAACACCATATATTTT. Amino acid sequence: CASSAGGFDGNTIYF. The whole variable domain, filled in from reference TRBV2 and TRBJ1-3, reads EPEVTQTPSHQVTQMGQEVILRCVPISNHLYFYWYRQILGQKVEFLVSFYNNEISEKSEIFDDQFSVERPDGSNFTLKIRSTKLEDSAMYFCASSAGGFDGNTIYFGEGSWLTVV.

With regard to this clone: A read error may explain this, as a much larger clone is one base away. The CDR3 spells CASSQDRNTEAFF. The CDR3 DNA is TGTGCCAGCAGCCAGGACAGGAACACTGAAGCTTTCTTT. V is TRBV7-9 and J is TRBJ1-1; D is perhaps TRBD1 (6 bases). CDR3 length: 13 amino acids. CDR1 and CDR2 from the germline V gene are SEHNR and FQNEAQ (reference sequence). Trimming took off 5 bases at V and 1 base at J, with 8 bases between the two ends.

V is TRBV7-9 and J is TRBJ2-1; D unresolved. CDR1 and CDR2 from the germline V gene are SEHNR and FQNEAQ (reference sequence). The CDR3 is made up of 14 amino acids. Trimming left V 1 base short and J 8 bases short, with 12 bases between. The CDR3 DNA reads TGTGCCAGCAGCTTAGTGGTAGGGTTCGATGAGCAGTTCTTC. Translation gives CASSLVVGFDEQFF.

The genes are TRBV5-6 and TRBJ2-7; no reliable D call. Germline V gives CDR1 SGHDT, CDR2 YYEEEE. V was shortened by 0 bases and J by 4 bases, with 11 bases between the two germline ends. The CDR3 contains 14 residues. Written as DNA, the CDR3 is TGTGCCAGCAGCTTGGGCGCCCAAATTTACGAGCAGTACTTC. Translation: CASSLGAQIYEQYF. The variable domain in full, completed from reference TRBV5-6 and TRBJ2-7, reads DAGVTQSPTHLIKTRGQQVTLRCSPKSGHDTVSWYQQALGQGPQFIFQYYEEEERQRGNFPDRFSGHQFPNYSSELNVNALLLGDSALYLCASSLGAQIYEQYFGPGTRLTVT.

This chain uses TRBV6-1 with TRBJ1-2; weak D call: TRBD1 (5 bases). The germline V gene has CDR1 MNHNS and CDR2 SASEGT. Between the trimmed V and J ends, which lost 1 base and 6 bases, there was a span of 9 bases. The CDR3 sequence is 13 residues long. CDR3 loop: CASSEGGRDGYTF. The CDR3 DNA reads as TGTGCCAGCAGTGAAGGGGGACGGGATGGCTACACCTTC.

This clone appeared a few times. Other DNA sequences of this sample code for an identical CDR3. V gene TRBV5-1 combines with J gene TRBJ2-3, with TRBD2 matching over 14 bases. J lost 5 bases, V lost 5 bases, and 4 bases had no gene match. The germline V gene has CDR1 SGHRS and CDR2 YFSETQ. The CDR3 loop spans 15 amino acids. The CDR3, as DNA: TGCGCCAGCAGTTCGGGACTAGCGGGAGTAGATACGCAGTATTTT. This gives the protein CASSSGLAGVDTQYF.

This clone was observed a few times. Distinct nucleotide sequences in the sample also encode this CDR3. J is TRBJ1-5 and V is TRBV19; 7 bases match TRBD1. The CDR3 extends over 14 amino acids. Per the germline V gene, CDR1 is LNHDA and CDR2 is SQIVND (reference sequence). After removal of 6 bases from V and 4 bases from J, the junction contained 6 bases not matched to a gene. CDR3 nucleotide sequence: TGTGCCAGTAGCAGAGGGACAGCAAATCAGCCCCAGCATTTT. Translating it yields CASSRGTANQPQHF.

This clone appeared a few times. The chain links TRBV2 to TRBJ2-2; D not resolved. The CDR3 runs 14 residues. The V end was cut by 10 bases, the J end by 0 bases, with 12 bases between. The germline V gene has CDR1 SNHLY and CDR2 FYNNEI. The CDR3 bases are TGTGCCACCAAGGGTCTAGCGAACACCGGGGAGCTGTTTTTT. Encoded protein: CATKGLANTGELFF. The whole variable domain, remainder taken from reference TRBV2 and TRBJ2-2, is EPEVTQTPSHQVTQMGQEVILRCVPISNHLYFYWYRQILGQKVEFLVSFYNNEISEKSEIFDDQFSVERPDGSNFTLKIRSTKLEDSAMYFCATKGLANTGELFFGEGSRLTVL.

The J gene is TRBJ2-3, the V gene TRBV11-2; D ambiguous. V was trimmed by 5 bases and J by 0 bases, leaving 15 bases between them. The germline gives CDR1 SGHAT, CDR2 FQNNGV. The CDR3 extends over 16 amino acids. The CDR3 here is CASSLRRDSSTDTQYF. CDR3 nucleotides: TGTGCCAGCAGCCTTAGACGAGATTCTAGCACAGATACGCAGTATTTT.

V is TRBV27 and J is TRBJ2-3, with D unclear. This CDR3 contains 13 residues. V lost 0 bases and J 4 bases, leaving 5 bases between the germline ends. The germline gives CDR1 MNHEY, CDR2 SMNVEV (reference sequence). The CDR3 is CASSLSGSDTQYF. DNA for the CDR3: TGTGCCAGCAGTTTATCGGGGTCAGATACGCAGTATTTT.

V is TRBV7-9 and J is TRBJ1-3; D possibly corresponds to TRBD1 (6 bases). Germline V gene lookup returns CDR1 SEHNR and CDR2 FQNEAQ (reference sequence). The CDR3 is made up of 16 amino acids. Trimming pared 5 bases from V and 0 bases from J, leaving 14 bases between. Written as DNA, the CDR3 is TGTGCCAGCAGCCTCGGACAGACCCTCTCTGGAAACACCATATATTTT. This translates into CASSLGQTLSGNTIYF.

In its sample, this clone was seen a few times. The chain links TRBV11-1 to TRBJ2-3; D remains unclear. Looked up from germline, CDR1 is SGHAT and CDR2 is FQDESV (reference sequence). The CDR3 consists of 14 residues. Trimming removed 2 bases at V and 0 bases at J, with 6 bases between. This CDR3 reads CASSLHGSTDTQYF. DNA of the CDR3: TGTGCCAGCAGCTTACATGGTAGCACAGATACGCAGTATTTT.

This clone was counted between two and nine times. The chain combines TRBV7-6 with TRBJ2-3; possible D gene TRBD1, 5 bases. V lost 0 bases to trimming and J lost 1 base, with 14 bases between them. In germline, CDR1 is SGHVS, CDR2 FNYEAQ. The CDR3 sequence is 17 residues long. CDR3 nucleotides: TGTGCCAGCAGCTTAGCGCGTTGGGGCGGCGGCACAGATACGCAGTATTTT. Protein sequence: CASSLARWGGGTDTQYF.

This clone was picked up a small number of times. This chain uses TRBV28 with TRBJ2-7; no firm D call. Germline values: CDR1 MDHEN, CDR2 SYDVKM. The CDR3 totals 14 residues. Trimming shortened V by 1 base and J by 2 bases, and 9 bases separated the two germline ends. This CDR3 reads CASSLLLTTYEQYF. The CDR3 region has the DNA TGTGCCAGCAGTTTATTATTGACCACCTACGAGCAGTACTTC.

This clone was counted a few times. The gene calls are TRBV6-1 and TRBJ2-4; D unclear. CDR3 length: 14 residues. Germline V gene sequence: CDR1 MNHNS, CDR2 SASEGT. The V end was cut by 8 bases, the J end by 3 bases, with 14 bases between. The CDR3 protein is CASVVDVVKNIQYF. The CDR3 DNA reads as TGTGCCAGCGTGGTAGATGTGGTCAAAAACATTCAGTACTTC.

This clone was detected a few times. This chain connects TRBV7-6 to TRBJ2-5; no definite D call. Germline CDR1 is SGHVS and CDR2 is FNYEAQ. The CDR3 extends over 15 amino acids. With 1 base removed from V and 1 base from J, the gap between germline ends came to 10 bases. CDR3 in DNA: TGTGCCAGCAGCTTAGGTTTACATCCCCAAGAGACCCAGTACTTC. Amino acids: CASSLGLHPQETQYF.

The CDR3 region has the DNA TGCGCCAGCAAACCAGCGGGGAGACTAGCGGCGGAGACCCAGTACTTC. Its protein product is CASKPAGRLAAETQYF. The J gene is TRBJ2-5, the V gene TRBV10-2, with 9 bases aligning to TRBD2. V lost 7 bases to trimming and J lost 5 bases; unmatched junction nucleotides: 14. Germline V gene lookup returns CDR1 WSHSY and CDR2 SAAADI. The CDR3 runs to 16 residues.

In this sample, this clone turned up a few times. This chain links TRBV18 with TRBJ1-1; 7 bases line up with TRBD1. Germline CDR1 KGHSH, CDR2 LQKENI. The CDR3 consists of 16 residues. The ends lost 4 bases at V and 1 base at J; junction bases unmatched: 9. CDR3 protein: CASSLRDSQPNTEAFF. The CDR3 DNA reads TGTGCCAGCTCACTCCGGGACAGCCAGCCGAACACTGAAGCTTTCTTT.

This clone turned up a few times. This rearrangement joins TRBV10-3 to TRBJ2-7, with unresolved D. Germline values: CDR1 ENHRY, CDR2 SYGVKD. V was pared by 0 bases and J by 3 bases, with 12 bases between. This CDR3 has 15 residues. CDR3 residues: CAISESRRSHYEQYF. The CDR3 nucleotides read TGTGCCATCAGTGAGTCGCGGCGGTCTCACTACGAGCAGTACTTC.

The chain carries TRBV18 and TRBJ2-3, with 7 bases lining up with TRBD1. This CDR3 spans 15 amino acids. Germline-derived CDR1 and CDR2 are KGHSH and LQKENI. J gave up 2 bases and V 3 bases, and 5 bases lay outside the gene matches. CDR3 protein: CASSPPGQYTDTQYF. CDR3 coding DNA: TGTGCCAGCTCACCTCCGGGACAGTACACAGATACGCAGTATTTT. Looking up the rest from reference TRBV18 and TRBJ2-3 gives the full variable domain: NAGVMQNPRHLVRRRGQEARLRCSPMKGHSHVYWYRQLPEEGLKFMVYLQKENIIDESGMPKERFSAEFPKEGPSILRIQQVVRGDSAAYFCASSPPGQYTDTQYFGPGTRLTVL.

This clone was seen only a few times. J is TRBJ2-7 and V is TRBV7-2, with 8 bases lining up with TRBD1. The CDR3 sequence is 15 residues long. From germline, CDR1 is SGHTA and CDR2 FQGNSA. The trim removed 4 bases at V and 4 bases at J, leaving 9 bases unmatched. CDR3 nucleotides: TGTGCCAGCAGCTCTCGACAGGGGAGGTCGTACGAGCAGTACTTC. It specifies CASSSRQGRSYEQYF.

This clone was seen more than once but under ten times. The chain employs TRBV4-3 and TRBJ2-1; D might be TRBD1 (5 bases). Germline V gives CDR1 LGHNA, CDR2 YSLEER. This CDR3 has 16 residues. V dropped 0 bases and J dropped 5 bases, with 14 bases sitting between them. The CDR3: CASSQEGWMGHNEQFF. In nucleotides, the CDR3 is TGCGCCAGCAGCCAAGAAGGCTGGATGGGGCACAATGAGCAGTTCTTC.

This clone was seen more than once but under ten times. This chain joins TRBV21-1 and TRBJ2-1. TRBV21-1 is flagged as a pseudogene. The length of the CDR3 is 13 residues. The CDR3 reads CASRPDSYNEQFF. Written as DNA, the CDR3 is TGTGCCAGCAGGCCCGACTCCTACAATGAGCAGTTCTTC.

This clone was observed a handful of times. The rearrangement joins TRBV28 to TRBJ1-5, with TRBD1 identical over 7 bases. The CDR3 has 12 amino acids. Trimming at V came to 10 bases and at J to 2 bases, leaving 2 bases not matched to a gene. Looked up from germline, CDR1 is MDHEN and CDR2 is SYDVKM. The CDR3 reads CATQGGNQPQHF. CDR3 nucleotides: TGTGCCACCCAGGGGGGCAATCAGCCCCAGCATTTT.

The chain uses TRBV6-6 and TRBJ2-3; D is uncertain. The CDR3 is made up of 15 amino acids. V lost 4 bases, J lost 4 bases, and 15 bases lay in between. Per germline, CDR1 MNHNY and CDR2 SVGAGI (reference sequence). CDR3 protein: CASSSRKSPADTQYF. In DNA, the CDR3 is TGTGCCAGCAGTTCACGCAAAAGCCCCGCAGATACGCAGTATTTT.

J is TRBJ1-1 and V is TRBV7-9; a possible D gene is TRBD1 (6 bases). The CDR3 sequence is 14 residues long. Trimming shortened V by 4 bases and J by 3 bases, and 12 bases separated the two germline ends. Germline V gene sequence: CDR1 SEHNR, CDR2 FQNEAQ (reference sequence). The CDR3, as DNA: TGTGCCAGCAGCTCACAGGGATTGGACACTGAAGCTTTCTTT. Translating gives CASSSQGLDTEAFF.

This clone was picked up a small number of times. V and J are TRBV11-2 and TRBJ2-1; no reliable D call. The CDR3 sequence is 13 residues long. Germline V CDR1 and CDR2: SGHAT, FQNNGV. The V and J ends lost 1 base and 4 bases respectively, with 5 bases between them. The CDR3 reads CASSLAYYNEQFF. CDR3 nucleotides: TGTGCCAGCAGCTTAGCCTATTACAATGAGCAGTTCTTC.

In its sample, this clone was seen a few times. This rearrangement joins TRBV11-2 to TRBJ2-1; D ambiguous. Germline V CDR1 and CDR2: SGHAT, FQNNGV. The CDR3 is made up of 14 amino acids. Trimming removed 4 bases from V and 13 bases from J, with 20 bases in between. This CDR3 is CASSYGTSPGVQFF. The CDR3 nucleotides are TGTGCCAGCAGCTATGGTACCTCACCGGGTGTTCAGTTCTTC.

V usage is TRBV2 and J usage is TRBJ1-2, with D tentatively TRBD1 (5 bases). The germline CDR1 and CDR2 sequences are SNHLY and FYNNEI. The CDR3 runs 12 residues. Deletions cut 6 bases from V and 6 bases from J, with 11 bases between. CDR3 in amino acids: CASRRDEDGYTF. The DNA of the CDR3 is TGTGCCAGCAGACGGGACGAGGATGGCTACACCTTC.

This clone was counted between two and nine times. The chain has TRBV11-1 and TRBJ2-7, with 11 nucleotides matching TRBD2. The CDR3 spans 15 residues. The J segment lost 2 bases and the V segment lost 1 base, leaving 1 base of the junction unmatched. The germline V gene has CDR1 SGHAT and CDR2 FQDESV (reference sequence). CDR3 DNA: TGTGCCAGCAGCTTAGAGACTAGCGGGGCCTACGAGCAGTACTTC. It translates to CASSLETSGAYEQYF.

The chain recombines TRBV29-1 with TRBJ2-7; TRBD1 matches 7 bases. Germline values: CDR1 SQVTM, CDR2 ANQGSEA. The CDR3 sequence is 12 residues long. Germline trimming cut 4 bases from V and 4 bases from J; bases unmatched to any gene: 4. The CDR3 nucleotides are TGCAGCGTTGTGACAGGGCCATACGAGCAGTACTTC. Amino acids: CSVVTGPYEQYF.

V gene TRBV7-9 combines with J gene TRBJ1-2, with a possible D match to TRBD1 (5 bases). The germline V gene encodes CDR1 SEHNR and CDR2 FQNEAQ (reference sequence). There are 13 residues in the CDR3. Deletions cut 2 bases from V and 4 bases from J, with 8 bases between. As DNA, the CDR3 is TGTGCCAGCAGCTTATCAGGGAGCTATGGCTACACCTTC. It yields the protein CASSLSGSYGYTF.